This T cell receptor (beta chain) was identified in a study of blood T cell repertoires in COVID-19. Study-level background: Whether acute or convalescent, the COVID-19 samples came from the United States, Italy and Spain. T cells, B-cell-depleted T cells, or PBMCs supplied cDNA or gDNA.

In the source study's methods: Estimates of nucleated cell counts were drawn from the amplification of reference gene primers. This table comes from immunoSEQ multiplex PCR, and its TCRdb copy is limited to in-frame clones, with some not included. The DNA gave D and trimming, while V, J and clone size come from that table. In the table there are some 120,000 clones, roughly 90% of which are singletons. The CDR3 extends over 15 amino acids. Trimming took off 2 bases at V and 4 bases at J, with 11 bases between the two ends. Germline V gene sequence: CDR1 SGHTA, CDR2 FQGNSA. The specimen was peripheral blood. The sequence came from a man aged 50 to 59 with active COVID-19. V and J are TRBV7-2 and TRBJ1-4, with D unclear. The CDR3 nucleotides read TGTGCCAGCAGCTTAACTCCCGGGAGTAATGAAAAACTGTTTTTT. Protein sequence: CASSLTPGSNEKLFF.